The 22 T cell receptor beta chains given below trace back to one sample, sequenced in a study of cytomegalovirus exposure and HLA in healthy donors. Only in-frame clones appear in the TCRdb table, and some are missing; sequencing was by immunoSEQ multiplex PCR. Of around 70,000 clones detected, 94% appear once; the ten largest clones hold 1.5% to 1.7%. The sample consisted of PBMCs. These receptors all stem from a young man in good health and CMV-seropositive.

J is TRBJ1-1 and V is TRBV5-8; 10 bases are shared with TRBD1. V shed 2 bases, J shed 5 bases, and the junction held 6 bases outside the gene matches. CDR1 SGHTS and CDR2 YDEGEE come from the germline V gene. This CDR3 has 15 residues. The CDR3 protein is CASSLPGTGVTEAFF. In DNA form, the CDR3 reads TGTGCCAGCAGCTTACCCGGGACAGGGGTTACTGAAGCTTTCTTT. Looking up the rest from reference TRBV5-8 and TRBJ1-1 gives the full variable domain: EAGVTQSPTHLIKTRGQQATLRCSPISGHTSVYWYQQALGLGLQFLLWYDEGEERNRGNFPPRFSGRQFPNYSSELNVNALELEDSALYLCASSLPGTGVTEAFFGQGTRLTVV.

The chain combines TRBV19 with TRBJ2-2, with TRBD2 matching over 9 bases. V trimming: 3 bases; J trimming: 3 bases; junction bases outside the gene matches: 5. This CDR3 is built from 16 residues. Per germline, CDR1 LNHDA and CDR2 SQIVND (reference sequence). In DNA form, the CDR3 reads TGTGCCAGTAGTATCCTGGCGGGAGGGGACACCGGGGAGCTGTTTTTT. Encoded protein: CASSILAGGDTGELFF.

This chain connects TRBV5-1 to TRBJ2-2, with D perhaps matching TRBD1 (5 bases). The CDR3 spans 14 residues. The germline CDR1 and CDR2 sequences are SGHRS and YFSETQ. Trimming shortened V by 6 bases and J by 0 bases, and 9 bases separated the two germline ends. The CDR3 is CASMQGPNTGELFF. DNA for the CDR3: TGCGCCAGCATGCAGGGCCCGAACACCGGGGAGCTGTTTTTT.

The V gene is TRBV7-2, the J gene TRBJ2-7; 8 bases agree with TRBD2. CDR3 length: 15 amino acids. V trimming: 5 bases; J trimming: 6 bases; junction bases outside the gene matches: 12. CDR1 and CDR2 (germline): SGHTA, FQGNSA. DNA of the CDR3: TGTGCCAGCAGCCCCCGCGGAGTAGCGGGAACCGAGCAGTACTTC. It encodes CASSPRGVAGTEQYF.

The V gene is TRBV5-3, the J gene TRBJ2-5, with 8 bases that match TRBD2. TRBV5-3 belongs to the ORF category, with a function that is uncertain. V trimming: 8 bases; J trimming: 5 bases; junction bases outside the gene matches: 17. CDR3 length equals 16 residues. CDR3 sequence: CASKREWTGRGETQYF. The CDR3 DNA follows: TGTGCCAGCAAACGTGAGTGGACCGGGAGGGGCGAGACCCAGTACTTC.

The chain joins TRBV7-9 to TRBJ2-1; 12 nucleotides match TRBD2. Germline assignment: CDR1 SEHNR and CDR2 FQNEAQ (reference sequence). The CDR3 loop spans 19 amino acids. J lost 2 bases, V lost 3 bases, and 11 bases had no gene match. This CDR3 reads CASSFYVGLAGATYNEQFF. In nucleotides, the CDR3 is TGTGCCAGCAGCTTCTATGTGGGACTAGCGGGTGCCACCTACAATGAGCAGTTCTTC.

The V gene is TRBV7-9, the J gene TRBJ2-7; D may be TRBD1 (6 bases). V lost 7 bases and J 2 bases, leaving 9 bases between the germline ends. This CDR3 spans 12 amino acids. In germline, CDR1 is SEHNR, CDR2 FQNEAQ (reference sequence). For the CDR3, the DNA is TGTGCCAGCACCAGGGACACCTACGAGCAGTACTTC. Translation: CASTRDTYEQYF.

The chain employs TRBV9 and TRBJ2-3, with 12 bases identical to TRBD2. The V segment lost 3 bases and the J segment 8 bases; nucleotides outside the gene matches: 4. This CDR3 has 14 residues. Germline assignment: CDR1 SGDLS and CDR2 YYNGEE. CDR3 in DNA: TGTGCCAGCAGCGAGACTAGCGGGAGAAGTACGCAGTATTTT. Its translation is CASSETSGRSTQYF.

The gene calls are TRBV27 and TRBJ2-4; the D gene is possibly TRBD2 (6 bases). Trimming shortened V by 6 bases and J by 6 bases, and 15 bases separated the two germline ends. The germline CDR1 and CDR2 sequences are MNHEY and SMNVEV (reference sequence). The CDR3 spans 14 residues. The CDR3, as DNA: TGTGCCAGCAGGCGGGACGGTACTTTAAACATTCAGTACTTC. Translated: CASRRDGTLNIQYF.

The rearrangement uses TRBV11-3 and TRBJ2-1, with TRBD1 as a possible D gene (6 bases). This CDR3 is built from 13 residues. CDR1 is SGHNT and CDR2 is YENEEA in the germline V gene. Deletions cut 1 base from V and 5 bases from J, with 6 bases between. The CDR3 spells CASSLGQDNEQFF. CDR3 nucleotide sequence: TGTGCCAGCAGCTTAGGACAGGACAATGAGCAGTTCTTC.

The CDR3 nucleotides are TGTGCCAGCAGTTACGGTCCGGGACAGGGGGGCACTGAAGCTTTCTTT. Translation gives CASSYGPGQGGTEAFF. V and J are TRBV27 and TRBJ1-1, with TRBD1 matching 11 bases. The germline gives CDR1 MNHEY, CDR2 SMNVEV (reference sequence). With V trimmed by 4 bases and J by 4 bases, 8 bases remained unmatched. The CDR3 is made up of 16 amino acids.

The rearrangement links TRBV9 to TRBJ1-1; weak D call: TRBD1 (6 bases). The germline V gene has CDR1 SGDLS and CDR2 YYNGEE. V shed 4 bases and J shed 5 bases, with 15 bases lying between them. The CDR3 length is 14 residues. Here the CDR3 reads CASSPWGRATEAFF. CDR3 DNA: TGTGCCAGCAGCCCCTGGGGGCGGGCGACTGAAGCTTTCTTT.

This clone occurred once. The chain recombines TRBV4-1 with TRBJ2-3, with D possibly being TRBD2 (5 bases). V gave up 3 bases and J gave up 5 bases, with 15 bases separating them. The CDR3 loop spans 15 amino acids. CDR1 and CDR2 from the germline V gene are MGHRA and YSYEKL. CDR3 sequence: CASSQLRLAVDTQYF. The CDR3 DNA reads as TGCGCCAGCAGCCAGTTGCGGCTAGCAGTAGATACGCAGTATTTT.

The DNA for the CDR3 is TGTGCCAGCAGTTTAGCTGGGCCCGCCTACGAGCAGTACTTC. Protein product: CASSLAGPAYEQYF. This sequence joins TRBV27 and TRBJ2-7; D is ambiguous. Germline CDR1 MNHEY, CDR2 SMNVEV (reference sequence). V was pared by 2 bases and J by 2 bases, with 10 bases between. The CDR3 totals 14 residues.

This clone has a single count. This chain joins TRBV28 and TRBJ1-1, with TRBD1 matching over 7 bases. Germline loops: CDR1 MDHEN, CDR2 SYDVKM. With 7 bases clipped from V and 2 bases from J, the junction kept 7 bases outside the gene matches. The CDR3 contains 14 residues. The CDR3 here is CASNPTGSNTEAFF. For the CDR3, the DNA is TGTGCCAGCAACCCGACAGGGTCTAACACTGAAGCTTTCTTT.

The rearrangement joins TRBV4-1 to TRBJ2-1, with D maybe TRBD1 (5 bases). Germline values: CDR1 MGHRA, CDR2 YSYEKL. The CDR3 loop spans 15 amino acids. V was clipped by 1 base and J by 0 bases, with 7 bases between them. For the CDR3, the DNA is TGCGCCAGCAGCCAAGGTGGGGCCTCCTACAATGAGCAGTTCTTC. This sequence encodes CASSQGGASYNEQFF.

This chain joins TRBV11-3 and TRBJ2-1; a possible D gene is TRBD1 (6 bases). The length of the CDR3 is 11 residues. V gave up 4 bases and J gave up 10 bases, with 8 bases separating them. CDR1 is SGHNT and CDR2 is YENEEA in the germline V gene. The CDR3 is CASSSGTEQFF. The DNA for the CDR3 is TGTGCCAGCAGCTCCGGGACAGAGCAGTTCTTC.

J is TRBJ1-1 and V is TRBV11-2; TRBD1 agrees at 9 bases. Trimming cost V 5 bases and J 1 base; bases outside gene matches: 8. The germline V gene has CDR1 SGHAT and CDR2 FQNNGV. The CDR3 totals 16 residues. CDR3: CASSTRDRARNTEAFF. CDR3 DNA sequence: TGTGCCAGCAGCACCCGGGACAGGGCAAGGAACACTGAAGCTTTCTTT.

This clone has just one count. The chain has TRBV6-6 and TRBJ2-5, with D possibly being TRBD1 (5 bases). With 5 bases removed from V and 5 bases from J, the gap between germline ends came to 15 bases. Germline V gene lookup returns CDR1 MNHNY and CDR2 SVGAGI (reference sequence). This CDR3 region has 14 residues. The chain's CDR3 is CASSLLKGSETQYF. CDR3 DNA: TGTGCCAGCAGTCTTTTGAAGGGGTCGGAGACCCAGTACTTC.

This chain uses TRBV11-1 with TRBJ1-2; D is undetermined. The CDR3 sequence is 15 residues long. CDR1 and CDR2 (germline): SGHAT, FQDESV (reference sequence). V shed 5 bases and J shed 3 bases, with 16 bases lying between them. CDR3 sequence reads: CASSPPSERYYGYTF. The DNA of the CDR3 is TGTGCCAGCAGCCCCCCCAGCGAACGTTACTATGGCTACACCTTC.

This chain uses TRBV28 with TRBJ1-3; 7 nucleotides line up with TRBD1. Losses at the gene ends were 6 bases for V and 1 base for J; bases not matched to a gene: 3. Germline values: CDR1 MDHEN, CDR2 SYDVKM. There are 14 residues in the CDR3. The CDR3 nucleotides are TGTGCCAGCAGAATACAGGGGTCTGGAAACACCATATATTTT. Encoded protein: CASRIQGSGNTIYF.

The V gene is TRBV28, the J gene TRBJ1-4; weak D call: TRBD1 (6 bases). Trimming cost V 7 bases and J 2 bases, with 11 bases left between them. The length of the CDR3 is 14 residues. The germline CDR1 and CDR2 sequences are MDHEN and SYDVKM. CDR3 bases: TGTGCCAGCATGTCGACAGGCACTAATGAAAAACTGTTTTTT. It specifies CASMSTGTNEKLFF.